This T cell receptor (beta chain) stems from a study of blood T cell repertoires in COVID-19. The data were produced by immunoSEQ multiplex PCR, yet TCRdb's version contains in-frame clones alone and is incomplete. There are over 150,000 clones in the sample; approximately 78% occur only once, and under 2% lies in the top ten. Germline values: CDR1 SGHNT, CDR2 YENEEA. The CDR3 extends over 12 amino acids. The germline V and J ends were trimmed by 7 bases and 1 base, with 7 bases remaining between them. J is TRBJ2-5 and V is TRBV11-3, with D possibly TRBD2 on 5 matching bases. This TCR came from an elderly man with acute or convalescent COVID-19. The sample taken for sequencing was peripheral blood. The CDR3 sequence: CASKDFQETQYF. The CDR3 coding sequence is TGTGCCAGCAAGGACTTCCAAGAGACCCAGTACTTC.